What follows are 30 T cell receptor beta chains derived from one specimen sequenced in a study of cytomegalovirus exposure and HLA in healthy donors. Amplification used 60 Vbeta primers and 13 Jbeta primers. Repertoires were generated with immunoSEQ multiplex PCR, while TCRdb's copy carries only in-frame clones and drops some. The sample comprises tens of thousands of clones, about 67% of which are singletons, and around 7.6% rests with the top ten. The sequencing input was PBMCs. The receptors originated from a man aged 40-55 years in good health and CMV-seropositive.

This rearrangement joins TRBV14 to TRBJ1-2; no firm D call. The CDR3 has 16 amino acids. Germline V gene lookup returns CDR1 SGHDN and CDR2 FVKESK. Trimming shortened V by 4 bases and J by 8 bases, and 23 bases separated the two germline ends. Here the CDR3 reads CASSPPGSLSPLGYTF. The CDR3 nucleotides read TGTGCCAGCAGCCCACCGGGGAGCCTAAGTCCGTTGGGCTACACCTTC.

This chain joins TRBV28 and TRBJ1-2; a weak D match, TRBD1 (5 bases). The CDR3 extends over 13 amino acids. Germline V gene lookup returns CDR1 MDHEN and CDR2 SYDVKM. Trimming shortened V by 6 bases and J by 7 bases, and 15 bases separated the two germline ends. The CDR3 protein is CASRFSGNTGYTF. The CDR3, as DNA: TGTGCCAGCAGGTTTTCAGGGAATACTGGCTACACCTTC.

The CDR3 nucleotides are TGTGCCAGCAGTTACTCGAGCGGGACAGGATATTATGGCTACACCTTC. Its translation is CASSYSSGTGYYGYTF. The chain combines TRBV6-5 with TRBJ1-2, with 8 bases that match TRBD1. V trimming: 0 bases; J trimming: 5 bases; junction bases outside the gene matches: 8. The CDR3 length is 16 residues. The germline CDR1 and CDR2 sequences are MNHEY and SVGAGI.

V and J are TRBV19 and TRBJ1-2; D might be TRBD1 (6 bases). V dropped 5 bases and J dropped 5 bases, with 24 bases sitting between them. The CDR3 contains 17 residues. The V gene's germline CDR1 is LNHDA and CDR2 SQIVND (reference sequence). CDR3 in DNA: TGTGCCAGTAGTCCAGCCTACTACCAGGGGTTAGGGTATGGCTACACCTTC. Encoded protein: CASSPAYYQGLGYGYTF.

The genes are TRBV6-5 and TRBJ2-3, with 7 bases identical to TRBD1. The CDR3 loop spans 14 amino acids. Per germline, CDR1 MNHEY and CDR2 SVGAGI. Trimming cost V 7 bases and J 2 bases; bases outside gene matches: 6. CDR3 nucleotide sequence: TGTGCCAGCACCCGGGACAGACTCACAGATACGCAGTATTTT. It yields the protein CASTRDRLTDTQYF.

This chain uses TRBV30 with TRBJ2-5, with D maybe TRBD2 (5 bases). Deletions cut 4 bases from V and 1 base from J, with 10 bases between. The V gene's germline CDR1 is GTSNPN and CDR2 SVGIG (reference sequence). This CDR3 comprises 13 residues. This CDR3 is CAWTPGLQETQYF. The DNA for the CDR3 is TGTGCCTGGACCCCTGGACTCCAAGAGACCCAGTACTTC.

The rearrangement joins TRBV4-3 to TRBJ1-6, with unresolved D. V was cut by 0 bases and J by 7 bases, with 7 bases left in between. The CDR3 is made up of 14 amino acids. Germline lookup yields CDR1 LGHNA and CDR2 YSLEER. The CDR3 spells CASSQDGGNSPLHF. CDR3 nucleotide sequence: TGCGCCAGCAGCCAAGACGGAGGGAATTCACCCCTCCACTTT.

This clone has only one observation. The V call is TRBV5-4, the J call TRBJ2-1; 10 bases match TRBD1. Germline loops: CDR1 SGHNT, CDR2 YYREEE (reference sequence). With V trimmed by 4 bases and J by 6 bases, 4 bases remained unmatched. The CDR3 is 14 amino acids. CDR3 DNA sequence: TGTGCCAGCAGCCTGGGACAGGGGACCAATGAGCAGTTCTTC. Translated, it gives CASSLGQGTNEQFF.

The rearrangement joins TRBV28 to TRBJ1-2, with a possible D match to TRBD1 (6 bases). CDR3 length equals 16 residues. Trimming pared 0 bases from V and 0 bases from J, leaving 11 bases between. Germline CDR1 MDHEN, CDR2 SYDVKM. The CDR3 nucleotides are TGTGCCAGCAGTTTATGGACAGGCTCCTCTAACTATGGCTACACCTTC. Amino acids: CASSLWTGSSNYGYTF.

The rearrangement uses TRBV5-1 and TRBJ2-7, with 7 bases identical to TRBD2. The CDR3 sequence is 14 residues long. The germline V gene has CDR1 SGHRS and CDR2 YFSETQ. With V trimmed by 7 bases and J by 2 bases, 9 bases remained unmatched. The CDR3 DNA follows: TGCGCCAGCCGCAGGCTAGCGGATACCTACGAGCAGTACTTC. It specifies CASRRLADTYEQYF. The whole variable domain, filled in from reference TRBV5-1 and TRBJ2-7, reads KAGVTQTPRYLIKTRGQQVTLSCSPISGHRSVSWYQQTPGQGLQFLFEYFSETQRNKGNFPGRFSGRQFSNSRSEMNVSTLELGDSALYLCASRRLADTYEQYFGPGTRLTVT.

This clone was found once. The J gene is TRBJ1-6, the V gene TRBV4-1; no reliable D call. The germline V and J ends were trimmed by 0 bases and 12 bases, with 15 bases remaining between them. This CDR3 is built from 15 residues. CDR1 and CDR2 (germline): MGHRA, YSYEKL. For the CDR3, the DNA is TGCGCCAGCAGCCAAGATCCAGTTGAGGCCCTACCCCTCCACTTT. It specifies CASSQDPVEALPLHF.

This clone appeared a single time. The CDR3 sequence: CASSLVRGTRDSPLHF. The CDR3 DNA reads TGTGCCAGCAGTTTAGTTCGGGGGACGAGGGATTCACCCCTCCACTTT. The V call is TRBV27, the J call TRBJ1-6; D may be TRBD1 (5 bases). The CDR3 length is 16 residues. V lost 2 bases and J 8 bases, leaving 16 bases between the germline ends. Germline-derived CDR1 and CDR2 are MNHEY and SMNVEV (reference sequence).

Concerning this clone itself: This specimen includes other DNA sequences encoding the same CDR3. V and J are TRBV27 and TRBJ2-3; D uncertain. CDR1 and CDR2 (germline): MNHEY, SMNVEV (reference sequence). This CDR3 has 13 amino acids. V was shortened by 5 bases and J by 0 bases, with 6 bases between the two germline ends. CDR3 region: CASSLSSTDTQYF. CDR3 sequence (DNA): TGTGCCAGCAGTCTTTCTAGCACAGATACGCAGTATTTT.

This clone was detected a few times. The rearrangement uses TRBV27 and TRBJ2-1; 7 bases are shared with TRBD1. Losses at the gene ends were 4 bases for V and 0 bases for J; bases not matched to a gene: 15. Germline V lookup: CDR1 MNHEY, CDR2 SMNVEV (reference sequence). This CDR3 region has 19 residues. The CDR3 DNA reads as TGTGCCAGCAGTTCACGGGGTCGACAGGGAACTGGCTCCTACAATGAGCAGTTCTTC. Residues: CASSSRGRQGTGSYNEQFF.

This clone was detected only a few times. The J gene is TRBJ2-7, the V gene TRBV5-1, with TRBD1 matching over 12 bases. V shed 2 bases, J shed 7 bases, and the junction held 10 bases outside the gene matches. CDR3 length equals 16 residues. Germline loops: CDR1 SGHRS, CDR2 YFSETQ. DNA of the CDR3: TGCGCCAGCAGCTTTTCCCCGGGACAGGGGGCTCGGGAGCAGTACTTC. Amino acid sequence: CASSFSPGQGAREQYF.

The chain combines TRBV29-1 with TRBJ2-7, with a possible D match to TRBD2 (5 bases). The germline V gene has CDR1 SQVTM and CDR2 ANQGSEA. The CDR3 runs 13 residues. The V and J ends lost 1 base and 2 bases respectively, with 9 bases between them. The CDR3 DNA reads as TGCAGCGTTGAAGGAGCGGTAACCTACGAGCAGTACTTC. Its translation: CSVEGAVTYEQYF.

This clone is deemed medium-sized. The chain couples TRBV28 to TRBJ2-5; 7 nucleotides align to TRBD1. Per the germline V gene, CDR1 is MDHEN and CDR2 is SYDVKM. The CDR3 covers 14 residues. With 6 bases clipped from V and 2 bases from J, the junction kept 6 bases outside the gene matches. The chain's CDR3 is CASSRGQAQETQYF. In nucleotides, the CDR3 is TGTGCCAGCAGCCGTGGACAGGCTCAAGAGACCCAGTACTTC.

This rearrangement joins TRBV12-5 to TRBJ1-2; D is undetermined. In germline, CDR1 is LGHNT, CDR2 FRNRAP. Trimming shortened V by 1 base and J by 4 bases, and 7 bases separated the two germline ends. The CDR3 consists of 13 residues. The CDR3 DNA reads TGTGCTAGTGGTTTGGAATCGTTCTATGGCTACACCTTC. Translating it yields CASGLESFYGYTF.

Only a few counts were recorded for this clone. The V gene is TRBV6-5, the J gene TRBJ1-2; no clear D. The CDR3 runs to 16 residues. The germline V gene encodes CDR1 MNHEY and CDR2 SVGAGI. Trimming cost V 4 bases and J 4 bases, with 19 bases left between them. The CDR3 DNA is TGTGCCAGCAGTTCACAGCTACTGACGCGCTCCTATGGCTACACCTTC. Amino acid sequence: CASSSQLLTRSYGYTF.

This clone was seen a handful of times. This chain joins TRBV18 and TRBJ2-1, with D perhaps TRBD2 (6 bases). Germline-derived CDR1 and CDR2 are KGHSH and LQKENI. Trimming took off 6 bases at V and 2 bases at J, with 14 bases between the two ends. The length of the CDR3 is 15 residues. The CDR3 here is CASSLVGGPYNEQFF. The CDR3 DNA follows: TGTGCCAGCTCCCTGGTCGGGGGACCCTACAATGAGCAGTTCTTC.

This clone was observed a single time. The V call is TRBV2, the J call TRBJ1-1; tentative D call: TRBD1 (6 bases). The CDR3 length is 14 residues. Germline V gives CDR1 SNHLY, CDR2 FYNNEI. V was shortened by 7 bases and J by 4 bases, with 16 bases between the two germline ends. The CDR3: CASTSQGSGTEAFF. The CDR3, as DNA: TGTGCCAGCACTAGTCAGGGGTCGGGCACTGAAGCTTTCTTT.

This chain joins TRBV19 and TRBJ1-1; 9 positions agree with TRBD1. With 3 bases clipped from V and 5 bases from J, the junction kept 7 bases outside the gene matches. The germline CDR1 and CDR2 sequences are LNHDA and SQIVND (reference sequence). The CDR3 runs 15 residues. The CDR3 loop reads CASSIQQGARTEAFF. In DNA form, the CDR3 reads TGTGCCAGTAGTATCCAACAGGGGGCGCGAACTGAAGCTTTCTTT.

The chain employs TRBV2 and TRBJ2-1; 10 bases agree with TRBD2. V lost 7 bases and J lost 6; bases outside the gene matches: 9. Germline V lookup: CDR1 SNHLY, CDR2 FYNNEI. The CDR3 totals 15 residues. In nucleotides, the CDR3 is TGTGCCAGCATGGGGGCTAGCGGGAGTCGCAATGAGCAGTTCTTC. As protein: CASMGASGSRNEQFF.

This clone was seen a few times. The J gene is TRBJ2-7, the V gene TRBV9, with a tentative D call TRBD2 (5 bases). In germline, CDR1 is SGDLS, CDR2 YYNGEE. The CDR3 sequence is 15 residues long. V was pared by 0 bases and J by 4 bases, with 14 bases between. The CDR3 region has the DNA TGTGCCAGCAGCGTAGCTGCCGGGGTGTCGTACGAGCAGTACTTC. Its protein is CASSVAAGVSYEQYF.

The rearrangement uses TRBV7-2 and TRBJ1-4; perhaps TRBD1 as D (5 bases). This CDR3 is 15 amino acids long. V lost 7 bases, J lost 11 bases, and 23 bases lay in between. Germline V gene lookup returns CDR1 SGHTA and CDR2 FQGNSA. CDR3 protein: CASTNPGDSGRKLFF. CDR3 DNA sequence: TGTGCCAGCACTAACCCGGGGGATTCGGGTAGGAAACTGTTTTTT.

The chain combines TRBV5-6 with TRBJ2-5, with TRBD2 matching 11 bases. V was clipped by 3 bases and J by 1 base; unmatched bases: 2. CDR3 size: 15 residues. The V gene's germline CDR1 is SGHDT and CDR2 YYEEEE. This CDR3 is CASSYGLAGQETQYF. The CDR3 coding sequence is TGTGCCAGCAGCTATGGACTAGCGGGCCAAGAGACCCAGTACTTC. Using reference TRBV5-6 and TRBJ2-5 for the parts outside the CDR3, the full variable domain is DAGVTQSPTHLIKTRGQQVTLRCSPKSGHDTVSWYQQALGQGPQFIFQYYEEEERQRGNFPDRFSGHQFPNYSSELNVNALLLGDSALYLCASSYGLAGQETQYFGPGTRLLVL.

The chain joins TRBV27 to TRBJ2-7; 9 bases match TRBD1. The ends lost 5 bases at V and 2 bases at J; junction bases unmatched: 7. CDR3 length equals 15 residues. Germline CDR1 is MNHEY and CDR2 is SMNVEV (reference sequence). The CDR3 nucleotides are TGTGCCAGCAGTGCACCGGGACAGGGAACCTACGAGCAGTACTTC. Protein sequence: CASSAPGQGTYEQYF.

The chain employs TRBV29-1 and TRBJ1-2; D perhaps matches TRBD1 (6 bases). The CDR3 runs to 11 residues. Germline CDR1 is SQVTM and CDR2 is ANQGSEA. V shed 4 bases and J shed 4 bases, with 7 bases lying between them. The CDR3 spells CSVGDTYGYTF. CDR3 sequence (DNA): TGCAGCGTTGGGGACACCTATGGCTACACCTTC.

This chain links TRBV25-1 with TRBJ2-2; the D gene is possibly TRBD1 (6 bases). V lost 4 bases to trimming and J lost 7 bases, with 16 bases between them. The V gene's germline CDR1 is MGHDK and CDR2 SYGVNS. The CDR3 has 15 amino acids. Here the CDR3 DNA reads TGTGCCAGCAGTGGAATGGGCAGGGGAATCGGGGAGCTGTTTTTT. Translation gives CASSGMGRGIGELFF.

The chain couples TRBV10-3 to TRBJ1-1; 7 nucleotides match TRBD1. Germline values: CDR1 ENHRY, CDR2 SYGVKD. The CDR3 contains 14 residues. V lost 6 bases and J lost 4; bases outside the gene matches: 8. The CDR3: CAISLEGAGTEAFF. The CDR3, as DNA: TGTGCCATCAGCTTAGAGGGGGCGGGCACTGAAGCTTTCTTT.